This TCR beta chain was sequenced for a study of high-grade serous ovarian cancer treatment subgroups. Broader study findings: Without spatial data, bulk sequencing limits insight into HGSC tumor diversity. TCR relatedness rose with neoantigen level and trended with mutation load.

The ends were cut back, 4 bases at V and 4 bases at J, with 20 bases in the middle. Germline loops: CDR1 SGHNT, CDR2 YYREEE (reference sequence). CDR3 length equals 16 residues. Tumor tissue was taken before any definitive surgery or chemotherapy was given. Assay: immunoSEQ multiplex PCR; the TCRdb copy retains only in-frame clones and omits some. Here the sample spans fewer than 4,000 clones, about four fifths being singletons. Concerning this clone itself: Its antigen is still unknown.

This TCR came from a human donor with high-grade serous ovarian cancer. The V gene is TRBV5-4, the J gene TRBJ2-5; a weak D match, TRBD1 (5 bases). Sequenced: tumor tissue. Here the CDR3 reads CASSPATERYRETQYF. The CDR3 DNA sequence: TGTGCCAGCAGCCCCGCGACAGAGAGATACAGAGAGACCCAGTACTTC.